This TCR beta chain was found in a study of T cell repertoires in cytomegalovirus infection. Study-level findings and limits: Cumulative public TCR beta family frequency identified carriers of CMV plus the relevant HLA.

As regards this clonotype: As yet, its antigen is unknown.

CDR1 MNHEY and CDR2 SMNVEV come from the germline V gene (reference sequence). J lost 6 bases, V lost 7 bases, and 10 bases had no gene match. This CDR3 contains 14 residues. TCRdb fed the reads into MiXCR, producing one record per CDR3 protein. Of 170,000 or so distinct CDR3 sequences listed, approximately 18% are singletons. Sequencing was done on a sample of CD8+ T cells from PBMCs. The genes are TRBV27 and TRBJ2-5, with 8 bases fitting TRBD1. This sequence originates from a human donor in good health (CMV status not recorded). Some clones in this sample may be carry-over from other donors' samples. The CDR3 sequence is CASTPGAGGKTQYF. Written as DNA, the CDR3 is TGTGCCAGCACCCCTGGGGCAGGGGGCAAGACCCAGTACTTC.